Listed below are T cell receptor beta chains from one sample, sequenced in a study of blood T cell repertoires in COVID-19. The data were produced by immunoSEQ multiplex PCR, yet TCRdb's version contains in-frame clones alone and is incomplete. The sample includes about 150,000 clones, about 89% of them seen just once. Sequenced sample: peripheral blood. The receptors were sampled from a man aged 50 or older with acute or convalescent COVID-19. CDR3s include the opening cysteine and the closing phenylalanine or tryptophan. The order of the fields is V gene, D gene, J gene, clone size, CDR3 protein, CDR3 DNA. D genes are given only for firm matches. For some rows the clone size is stated as once, few or many, or as a class when expanded; others skip it.

TRBV12-5	TRBD2	TRBJ2-3	.	CASGLVYGGETDTQYF	TGTGCTAGTGGTTTGGTTTATGGGGGGGAAACAGATACGCAGTATTTT
TRBV2	TRBD1	TRBJ1-1	.	CAGKGQIETEAFF	TGTGCCGGTAAGGGACAGATCGAAACTGAAGCTTTCTTT
TRBV11-2	TRBD1	TRBJ1-2	.	CASSPGQGTNYGYTF	TGTGCCAGCAGCCCCGGACAGGGGACAAACTATGGCTACACCTTC
TRBV19	.	TRBJ2-1	.	CASSLLGAEQFF	TGTGCCAGTAGTCTCCTGGGGGCTGAGCAGTTCTTC
TRBV18	TRBD2	TRBJ2-3	.	CASSPLAGEADTQYF	TGTGCCAGCTCACCACTAGCGGGAGAAGCAGATACGCAGTATTTT
TRBV29-1	.	TRBJ2-7	once	CSVENTGNSYEQYF	TGCAGCGTTGAAAATACCGGGAACTCCTACGAGCAGTACTTC
TRBV28	TRBD1	TRBJ1-2	.	CASSWGQNYGYTF	TGTGCCAGCAGTTGGGGACAGAACTATGGCTACACCTTC
TRBV6-1	.	TRBJ1-5	.	CASSETVDNQPQHF	TGTGCCAGCAGTGAGACAGTGGACAATCAGCCCCAGCATTTT
TRBV19	.	TRBJ1-6	.	CASSPSSVSNSPLHF	TGTGCCAGTAGTCCATCTTCGGTGTCCAATTCACCCCTCCACTTT
TRBV3-1/TRBV3-2	TRBD1	TRBJ1-1	few	CASRKGAQTGVIAEAFF	TGTGCCAGCAGAAAAGGGGCCCAAACAGGGGTAATCGCTGAAGCTTTCTTT
TRBV29-1	TRBD2	TRBJ2-7	few	CSAAEREFAYEQYF	TGCAGCGCCGCTGAGCGGGAGTTCGCCTACGAGCAGTACTTC
TRBV19	TRBD1	TRBJ1-5	.	CASSIVTGMDQPQHF	TGTGCCAGTAGTATAGTGACAGGGATGGATCAGCCCCAGCATTTT
TRBV2	.	TRBJ2-5	once	CASSGTIETQYF	TGTGCCAGCAGTGGGACAATCGAGACCCAGTACTTC
TRBV6-5	TRBD1	TRBJ1-2	.	CASSYNDRAGGYTF	TGTGCCAGCAGTTACAACGACAGGGCGGGCGGCTACACCTTC
TRBV23-1	.	TRBJ1-2	.	CASSQSRLGQPSNYGYTF	TGCGCCAGCAGTCAATCGCGGCTAGGACAGCCATCTAACTATGGCTACACCTTC
TRBV5-6	TRBD1	TRBJ2-6	.	CASSYRDRVSSGANVLTF	TGTGCCAGCAGCTACCGGGACAGGGTTAGTTCTGGGGCCAACGTCCTGACTTTC
TRBV27	.	TRBJ2-7	.	CASSPPGSIVEQYF	TGTGCCAGCAGTCCCCCCGGGAGCATCGTCGAGCAGTACTTC
TRBV4-2	TRBD1	TRBJ1-5	few	CASSQDGTENNQPQHF	TGTGCCAGCAGCCAAGATGGGACAGAAAACAATCAGCCCCAGCATTTT
TRBV24-1	.	TRBJ1-2	.	CATSDSFGYTF	TGTGCCACCAGTGATTCCTTTGGCTACACCTTC
TRBV27	TRBD1	TRBJ2-1	.	CASSTSTGGNDNNEQFF	TGTGCCAGCAGCACCTCCACAGGGGGCAATGATAACAATGAGCAGTTCTTC
TRBV11-2	.	TRBJ1-6	.	CASSLSGENSPLHF	TGTGCCAGCAGCTTATCGGGGGAAAATTCACCCCTCCACTTT
TRBV28	TRBD2	TRBJ2-3	.	CASTQSGGTDTQYF	TGTGCCAGCACCCAAAGCGGGGGGACAGATACGCAGTATTTT
TRBV18	.	TRBJ1-4	.	CASSPTREEKLFF	TGTGCCAGCTCACCCACCCGGGAGGAAAAACTGTTTTTT
TRBV19	.	TRBJ1-1	.	CASSTGWYGTEAFF	TGTGCCAGTAGTACAGGGTGGTATGGCACTGAAGCTTTCTTT
TRBV7-8	.	TRBJ1-3	.	CASSTSTSGVANTIYF	TGTGCCAGCAGCACAAGCACGTCAGGGGTTGCAAACACCATATATTTT
TRBV5-1	TRBD1	TRBJ1-3	.	CASSLVGTGLSGNTIYF	TGCGCCAGCAGCTTGGTGGGGACAGGCCTCTCTGGAAACACCATATATTTT
TRBV23-1	TRBD2	TRBJ2-3	.	CASSSSGEGTSGRYGDTQYF	TGCGCCAGCAGTTCCTCAGGGGAGGGTACTAGCGGGAGGTACGGGGATACGCAGTATTTT
TRBV7-2	TRBD2	TRBJ2-5	.	CASSSGLLSGTQYF	TGTGCCAGCAGCTCGGGACTACTATCGGGAACCCAGTACTTC
TRBV28	.	TRBJ1-5	.	CASSPYLGSYSNQPQHF	TGTGCCAGCAGCCCCTATTTGGGCAGCTATAGCAATCAGCCCCAGCATTTT
TRBV12-3/TRBV12-4	.	TRBJ1-5	.	CASSGGGPQHF	TGTGCCAGCAGTGGGGGGGGGCCCCAGCATTTT